This paragraph covers one TCR beta chain sequence. The target antigen is unknown. The source of the sample is a study of CD8 T cell repertoires and HIV-1 epitope variants. Overall study context: Each of Twenty-five Gag and Nef epitope peptides stimulated a separate culture.

Repertoires were generated with immunoSEQ multiplex PCR, while TCRdb's copy carries only in-frame clones and drops some. The table shows a few thousand clones, with about two thirds occurring only once. Sequenced: cultured CD8+ T cells derived from PBMCs. The receptor was derived from a male donor with HIV.

The DNA of the CDR3 is TGTGCCAGCAGCTCGGCCGGGGGGTCCCCTTCTAACTATGGCTACACCTTC. It is translated as CASSSAGGSPSNYGYTF. The genes are TRBV7-9 and TRBJ1-2; possibly TRBD1 for D (5 bases). V gave up 4 bases and J gave up 0 bases, with 18 bases separating them. The CDR3 is 17 residues long. Germline V gene sequence: CDR1 SEHNR, CDR2 FQNEAQ (reference sequence).